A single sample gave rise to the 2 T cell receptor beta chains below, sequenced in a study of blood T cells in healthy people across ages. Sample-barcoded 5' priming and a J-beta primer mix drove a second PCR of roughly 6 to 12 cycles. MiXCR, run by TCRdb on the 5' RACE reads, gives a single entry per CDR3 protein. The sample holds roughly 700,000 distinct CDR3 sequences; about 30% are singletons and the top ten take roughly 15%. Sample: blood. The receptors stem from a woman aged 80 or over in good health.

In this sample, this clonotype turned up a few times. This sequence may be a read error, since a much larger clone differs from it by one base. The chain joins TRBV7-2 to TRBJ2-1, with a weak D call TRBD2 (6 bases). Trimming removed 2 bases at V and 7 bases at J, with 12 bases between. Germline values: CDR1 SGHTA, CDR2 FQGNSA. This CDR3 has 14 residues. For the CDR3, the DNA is TGTGCCAGCAGCTTACTCGGTCGGGAGAATGAGCAGTTCTTC. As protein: CASSLLGRENEQFF.

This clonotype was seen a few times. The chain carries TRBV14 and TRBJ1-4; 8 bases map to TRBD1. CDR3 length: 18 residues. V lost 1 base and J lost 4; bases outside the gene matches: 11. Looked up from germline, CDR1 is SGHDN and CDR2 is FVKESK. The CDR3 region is CASSQGSAGTGFNEKLFF. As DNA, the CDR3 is TGTGCCAGCAGCCAAGGGTCCGCCGGGACAGGTTTTAATGAAAAACTGTTTTTT.